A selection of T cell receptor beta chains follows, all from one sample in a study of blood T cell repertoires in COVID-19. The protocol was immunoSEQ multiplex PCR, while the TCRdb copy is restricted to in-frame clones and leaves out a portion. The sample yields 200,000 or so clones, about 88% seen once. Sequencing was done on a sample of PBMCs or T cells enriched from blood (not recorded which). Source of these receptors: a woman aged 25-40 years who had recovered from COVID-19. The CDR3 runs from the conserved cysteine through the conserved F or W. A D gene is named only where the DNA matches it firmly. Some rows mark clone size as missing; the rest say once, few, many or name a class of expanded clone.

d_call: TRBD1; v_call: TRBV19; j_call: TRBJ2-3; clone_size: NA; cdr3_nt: TGTGCCAGTAGTAGCCAGGGGGCAACAGATACGCAGTATTTT; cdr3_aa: CASSSQGATDTQYF
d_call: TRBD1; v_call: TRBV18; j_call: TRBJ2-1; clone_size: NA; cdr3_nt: TGTGCCAGCTCACCAGGTGGGACAGGGTCGAATGAGCAGTTCTTC; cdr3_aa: CASSPGGTGSNEQFF
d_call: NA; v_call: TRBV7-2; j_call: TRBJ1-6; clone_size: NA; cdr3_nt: TGTGCCAGCAGCCCAGGTGGGCGGGATAATTCACCCCTCCACTTT; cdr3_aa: CASSPGGRDNSPLHF
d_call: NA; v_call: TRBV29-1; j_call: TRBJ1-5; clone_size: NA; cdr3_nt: TGCAGCGTTGCTTGGGGGGTTAATCAGCCCCAGCATTTT; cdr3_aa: CSVAWGVNQPQHF
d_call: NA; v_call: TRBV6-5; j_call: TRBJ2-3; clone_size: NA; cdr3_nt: TGTGCCAGCAGTTACAATTGGCGGGCGGATACGCAGTATTTT; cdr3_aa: CASSYNWRADTQYF
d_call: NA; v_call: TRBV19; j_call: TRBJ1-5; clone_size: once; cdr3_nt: TGTGCCAGTAGTATAGCTGGAGAACAGCCCCAGCATTTT; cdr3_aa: CASSIAGEQPQHF
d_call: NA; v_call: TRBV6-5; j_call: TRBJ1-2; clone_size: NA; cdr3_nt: TGTGCCAGCAGTTACACCACCCAGGACTGGAATGGCTACACCTTC; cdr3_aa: CASSYTTQDWNGYTF
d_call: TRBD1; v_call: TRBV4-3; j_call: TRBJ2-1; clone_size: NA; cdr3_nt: TGCGCCAGCAGCCAGGAATGGAATCCGGGACAGACCTACAATGAGCAGTTCTTC; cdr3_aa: CASSQEWNPGQTYNEQFF
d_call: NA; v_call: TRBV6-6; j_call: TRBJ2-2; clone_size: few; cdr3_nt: TGTGCCAGCAGTTACTCTCTCGGGACCGGGGAGCTGTTTTTT; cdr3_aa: CASSYSLGTGELFF
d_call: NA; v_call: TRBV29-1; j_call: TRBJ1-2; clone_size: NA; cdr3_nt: TGCAGCGTTGGGGACACCTACTCCTATGGCTACACCTTC; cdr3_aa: CSVGDTYSYGYTF
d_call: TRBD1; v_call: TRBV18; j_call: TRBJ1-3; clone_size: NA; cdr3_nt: TGTGCCAGCTCATGGTCGGTGGGACAGAGCACTGGAAACACCATATATTTT; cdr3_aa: CASSWSVGQSTGNTIYF
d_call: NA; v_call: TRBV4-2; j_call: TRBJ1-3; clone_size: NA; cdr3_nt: TGTGCCAGCAGCCAAGACCGGGGGGCTGGAAACACCATATATTTT; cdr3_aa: CASSQDRGAGNTIYF
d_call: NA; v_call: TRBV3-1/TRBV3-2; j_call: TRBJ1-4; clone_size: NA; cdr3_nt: TGTGCCAGCAGAGGATTCAGGGGTGACGAAAAACTGTTTTTT; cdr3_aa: CASRGFRGDEKLFF
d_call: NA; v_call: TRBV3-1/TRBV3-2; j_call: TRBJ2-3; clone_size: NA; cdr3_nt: TGTGCCAGCAGCCACGGTAGCACAGATACGCAGTATTTT; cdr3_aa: CASSHGSTDTQYF
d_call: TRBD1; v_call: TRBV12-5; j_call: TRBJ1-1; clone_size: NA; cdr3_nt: TGTGCTAGTGGTTTGACCCTACGACAGGGTAACACTGAAGCTTTCTTT; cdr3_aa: CASGLTLRQGNTEAFF
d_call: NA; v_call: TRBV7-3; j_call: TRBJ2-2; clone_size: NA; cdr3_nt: TGTGCCAGCAACCCAGGGTCGGGCACCGGGGAGCTGTTTTTT; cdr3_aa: CASNPGSGTGELFF
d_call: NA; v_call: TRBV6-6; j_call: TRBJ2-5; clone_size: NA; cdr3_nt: TGTGCCAGCAGTTACTCGGAGCGCCGAGAGACCCAGTACTTC; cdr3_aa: CASSYSERRETQYF
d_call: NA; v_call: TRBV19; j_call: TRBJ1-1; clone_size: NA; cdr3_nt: TGTGCCAGTAGTATTTTTAACGGCGGGACTGAAGCTTTCTTT; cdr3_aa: CASSIFNGGTEAFF
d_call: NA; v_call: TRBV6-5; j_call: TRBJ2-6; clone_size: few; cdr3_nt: TGTGCCAGCAGGAACACCTTTGTAGGGGCCAACGTCCTGACTTTC; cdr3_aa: CASRNTFVGANVLTF
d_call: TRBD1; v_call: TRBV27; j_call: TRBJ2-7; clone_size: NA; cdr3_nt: TGTGCCAGCAGGGACAGGGGGTACGAGCAGTACTTC; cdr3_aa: CASRDRGYEQYF
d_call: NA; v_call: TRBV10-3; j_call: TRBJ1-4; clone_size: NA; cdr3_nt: TGTGCCATCAGTGAGTCGGGGGCGGGGGATGAAAAACTGTTTTTT; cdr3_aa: CAISESGAGDEKLFF
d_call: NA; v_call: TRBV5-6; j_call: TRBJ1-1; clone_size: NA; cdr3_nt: TGTGCCAGCAGTGAGGGTCGGAACACTGAAGCTTTCTTT; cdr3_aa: CASSEGRNTEAFF
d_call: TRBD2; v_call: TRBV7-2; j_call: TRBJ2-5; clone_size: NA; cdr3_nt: TGTGCCAGCAGCTTAGTCACCGGGACTAGCGGGGGCCAAGAGACCCAGTACTTC; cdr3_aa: CASSLVTGTSGGQETQYF
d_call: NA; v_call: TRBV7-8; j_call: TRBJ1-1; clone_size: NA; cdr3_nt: TGTGCCAGCAGCTTAGGTTTAAGAGACACTGAAGCTTTCTTT; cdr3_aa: CASSLGLRDTEAFF
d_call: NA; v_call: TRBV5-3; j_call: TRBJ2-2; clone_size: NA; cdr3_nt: TGTGCCAGAAGCTTGAAGGGGTCCACCGGGGAGCTGTTTTTT; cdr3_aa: CARSLKGSTGELFF
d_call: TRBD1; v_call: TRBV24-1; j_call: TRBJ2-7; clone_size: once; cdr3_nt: TGTGCCACCAGTGATAGAGGGACAGGGTGGGTGTCCTACGAGCAGTACTTC; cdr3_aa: CATSDRGTGWVSYEQYF
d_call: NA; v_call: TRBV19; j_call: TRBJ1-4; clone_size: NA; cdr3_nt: TGTGCCAGTAGTCCAATACTCACTCACGGGTATGAAAAACTGTTTTTT; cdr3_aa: CASSPILTHGYEKLFF
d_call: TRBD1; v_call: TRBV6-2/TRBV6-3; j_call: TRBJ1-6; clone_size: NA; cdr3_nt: TGTGCCAGCAGTCGGGACAGGGGGCAGGAATCACCCCTCCACTTT; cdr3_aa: CASSRDRGQESPLHF
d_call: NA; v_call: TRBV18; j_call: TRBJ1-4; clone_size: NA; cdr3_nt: TGTGCCAGCTCACCTTCGGGGTCAACTAATGAAAAACTGTTTTTT; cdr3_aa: CASSPSGSTNEKLFF
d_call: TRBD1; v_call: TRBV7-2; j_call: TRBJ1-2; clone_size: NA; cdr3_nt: TGTGCCAGCAGCTCAGGGACAGACTATGGCTACACCTTC; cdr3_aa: CASSSGTDYGYTF
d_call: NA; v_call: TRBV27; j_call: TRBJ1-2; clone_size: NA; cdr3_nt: TGTGCCAGCAGTTCCCAGACAGGAAACTTCTATGGCTACACCTTC; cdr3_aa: CASSSQTGNFYGYTF
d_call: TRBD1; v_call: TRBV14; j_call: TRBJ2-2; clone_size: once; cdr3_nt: TGTGCCAGCAGCCCGTATATGACAGGGTTTGGCGGGGAGCTGTTTTTT; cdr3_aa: CASSPYMTGFGGELFF
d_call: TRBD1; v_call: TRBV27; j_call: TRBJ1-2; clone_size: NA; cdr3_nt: TGTGCCAGCAGCCCGCAGGGGGTTGTCTATGGCTACACCTTC; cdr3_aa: CASSPQGVVYGYTF
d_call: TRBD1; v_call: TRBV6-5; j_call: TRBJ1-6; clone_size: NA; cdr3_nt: TGTGCCAGCAGTTACGGACAGGGGAACAATTCACCCCTCCACTTT; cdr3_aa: CASSYGQGNNSPLHF
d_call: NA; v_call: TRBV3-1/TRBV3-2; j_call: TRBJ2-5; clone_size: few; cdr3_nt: TGTGCCAGCAGCCAAGATCCGGAGACCCAGTACTTC; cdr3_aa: CASSQDPETQYF
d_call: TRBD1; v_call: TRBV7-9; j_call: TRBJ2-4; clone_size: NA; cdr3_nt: TGTGCCAGCAGCTCCGGGACAGGGGGCTTGAACATTCAGTACTTC; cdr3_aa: CASSSGTGGLNIQYF
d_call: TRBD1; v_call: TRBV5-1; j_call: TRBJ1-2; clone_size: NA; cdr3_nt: TGCGCCAGCAGCTTGGGGGACAGGGGGCATGGCTACACCTTC; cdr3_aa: CASSLGDRGHGYTF
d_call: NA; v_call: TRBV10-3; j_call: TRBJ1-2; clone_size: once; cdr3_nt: TGTGCCATCAGTGACGATTCGCTGGGGGGAGTAGTGGGTGGCTACACCTTC; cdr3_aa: CAISDDSLGGVVGGYTF
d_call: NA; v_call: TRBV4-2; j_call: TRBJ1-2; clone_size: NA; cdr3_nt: TGTGCCAGCAGCCAAGATCAGGGGCAGGGAGAAAGCTACACCTTC; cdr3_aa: CASSQDQGQGESYTF
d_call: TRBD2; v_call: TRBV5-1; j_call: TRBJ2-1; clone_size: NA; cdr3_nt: TGCGCCAGCAGCTTGGTTTGGGGGGGCAATGAGCAGTTCTTC; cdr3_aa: CASSLVWGGNEQFF
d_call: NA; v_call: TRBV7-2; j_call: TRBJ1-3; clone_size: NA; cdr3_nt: TGTGCCAGCAGCTTCCGACCCTCTGACAGGTCTATCTCTGGAAACACCATATATTTT; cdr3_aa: CASSFRPSDRSISGNTIYF
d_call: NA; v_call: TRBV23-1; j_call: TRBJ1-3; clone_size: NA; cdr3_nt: TGCGCCAGCAACAGGGCTGGAAACACCATATATTTT; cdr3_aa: CASNRAGNTIYF
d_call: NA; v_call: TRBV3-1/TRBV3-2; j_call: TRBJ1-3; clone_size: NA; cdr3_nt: TGTGCCAGCAGCCAAATGTCAGGATCTGGAAACACCATATATTTT; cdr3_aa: CASSQMSGSGNTIYF
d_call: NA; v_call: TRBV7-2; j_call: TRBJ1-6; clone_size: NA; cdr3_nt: TGTGCCAGCAGTTTAGGAGTTGTCGCTAATTCACCCCTCCACTTT; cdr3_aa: CASSLGVVANSPLHF
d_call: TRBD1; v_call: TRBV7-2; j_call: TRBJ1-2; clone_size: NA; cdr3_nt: TGTGCCAGCAGCTCCGGACAGGGGGTGGCTATCGAGGGCTACACCTTC; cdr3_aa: CASSSGQGVAIEGYTF
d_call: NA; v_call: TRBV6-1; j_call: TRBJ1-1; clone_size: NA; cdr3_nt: TGTGCCAGCAGTGAAGATCAGGTCCTTGAAGCTTTCTTT; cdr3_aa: CASSEDQVLEAFF
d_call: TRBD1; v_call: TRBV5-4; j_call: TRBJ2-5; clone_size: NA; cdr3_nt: TGTGCCAGCAGCCCAGGGGACAGGCCCCAGACCCAGTACTTC; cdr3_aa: CASSPGDRPQTQYF
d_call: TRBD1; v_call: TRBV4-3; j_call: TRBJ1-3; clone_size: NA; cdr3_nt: TGCGCCAGCAGCCCCAACACAGGGGGCGAATACACCATATATTTT; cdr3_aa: CASSPNTGGEYTIYF
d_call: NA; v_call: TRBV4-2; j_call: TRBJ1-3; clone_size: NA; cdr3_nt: TGTGCCAGCAGCCAAGGGGCGCAGGCCCACTCTGGAAACACCATATATTTT; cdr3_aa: CASSQGAQAHSGNTIYF